The clone carrying this T cell receptor beta chain occurred once. Its antigen remains unknown. Patients got ipilimumab 1 mg/kg beginning 14 to 28 days post-transplant. The germline V gene encodes CDR1 MNHEY and CDR2 SMNVEV (reference sequence). V lost 5 bases to trimming and J lost 4 bases; unmatched junction nucleotides: 6. This CDR3 spans 15 amino acids. Measured with immunoSEQ multiplex PCR; TCRdb has only the in-frame clones, and not every one. The sample carries fewer than 85,000 clones, 83% recorded once. This entry is derived from a study of ipilimumab plus nivolumab after autologous stem cell transplantation. For the study at large: A median of about eight nivolumab and 5 ipilimumab doses were given.

Study observations and caveats: The authors say TCR, Treg and microbiome findings warrant further study.

The V gene is TRBV27, the J gene TRBJ1-1; 11 bases map to TRBD1. The sequenced sample was PBMCs, obtained in a trial of ipilimumab plus nivolumab as post-transplant consolidation. The clonotype comes from a male donor with diffuse large B-cell lymphoma. The CDR3 sequence: CASSDWDRGGTEAFF. CDR3 nucleotide sequence: TGTGCCAGCAGTGACTGGGACAGGGGGGGCACTGAAGCTTTCTTT.